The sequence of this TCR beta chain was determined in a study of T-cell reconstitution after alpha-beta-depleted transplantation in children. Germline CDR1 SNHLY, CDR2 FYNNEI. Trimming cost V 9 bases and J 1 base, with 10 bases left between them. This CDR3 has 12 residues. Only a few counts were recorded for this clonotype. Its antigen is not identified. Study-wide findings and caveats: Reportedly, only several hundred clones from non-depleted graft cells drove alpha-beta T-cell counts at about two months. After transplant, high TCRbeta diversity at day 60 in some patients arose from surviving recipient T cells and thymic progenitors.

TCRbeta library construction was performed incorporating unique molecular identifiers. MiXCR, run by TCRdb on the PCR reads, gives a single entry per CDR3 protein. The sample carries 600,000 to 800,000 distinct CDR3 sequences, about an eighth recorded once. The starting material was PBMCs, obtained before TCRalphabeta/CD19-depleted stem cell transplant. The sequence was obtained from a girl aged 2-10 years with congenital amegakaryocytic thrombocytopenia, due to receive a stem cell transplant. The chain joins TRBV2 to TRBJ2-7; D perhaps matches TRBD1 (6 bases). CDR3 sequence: CASNRDSYEQYF. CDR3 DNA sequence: TGTGCCAGTAACAGGGATTCCTACGAGCAGTACTTC.